This TCR beta chain was captured by sequencing in a study of liver allograft versus peripheral blood T cells. Across the study: Hepatic allograft T cell receptor repertoires were evaluated relative to those present in recipients' peripheral blood. Study-wide results and limits: Inside liver allografts, T cell receptor repertoires reportedly diverged from the repertoires found in peripheral blood.

As for this clonotype: Its matching antigen is unknown.

TCRdb itself ran the reads through MiXCR, one entry per CDR3 protein. The sample yields just over 6,500 distinct CDR3 sequences, 15% to 20% seen once. This CDR3 has 13 amino acids. The J segment lost 5 bases and the V segment lost 6 bases, leaving 6 bases of the junction unmatched. The gene calls are TRBV12-3 or TRBV12-4 and TRBJ1-1, with TRBD1 matching 7 bases. The source is a human patient who had a liver transplant. Some of these T cells may belong to the graft donor. The CDR3 nucleotides are TGTGCCAGCAGCCACGACAGGGATACTGAAGCTTTCTTT. As protein: CASSHDRDTEAFF.